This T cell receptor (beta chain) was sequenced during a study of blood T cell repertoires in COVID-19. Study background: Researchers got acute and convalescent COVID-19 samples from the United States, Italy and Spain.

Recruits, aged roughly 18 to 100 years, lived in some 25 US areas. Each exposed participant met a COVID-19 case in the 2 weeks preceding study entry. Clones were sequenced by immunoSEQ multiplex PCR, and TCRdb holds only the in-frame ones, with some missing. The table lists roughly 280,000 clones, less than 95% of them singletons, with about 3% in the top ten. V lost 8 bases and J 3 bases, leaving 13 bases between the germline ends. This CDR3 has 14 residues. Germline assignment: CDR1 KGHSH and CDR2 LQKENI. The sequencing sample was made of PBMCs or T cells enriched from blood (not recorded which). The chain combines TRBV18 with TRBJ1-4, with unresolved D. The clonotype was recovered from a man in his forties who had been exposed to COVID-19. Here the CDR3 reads CASAVSGSNEKLFF. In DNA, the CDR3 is TGTGCCAGCGCGGTGTCGGGGTCTAATGAAAAACTGTTTTTT.